This T cell receptor (beta chain) is drawn from a study of breast tumors, draining lymph nodes, adjacent tissues. This clonotype appeared many times. The antigen is not known. Axillary draining lymph nodes of breast cancer patients supplied the node samples. TCRdb recomputed calls from the multiplex PCR reads with MiXCR, one row per CDR3 protein. The profile shows about 110,000 distinct CDR3 sequences, more than 30% of them singletons. General study findings and limits: Compared with basal-like, luminal-like tumors shared significantly more repertoire with nontumor tissue. Data fit most tumor T cells coming from lymph node, expanding in tumor. The lymph node origin of tumor T cells was framed as consistent with a hypothesis, not demonstrated.

This sequence originates from a female donor with breast cancer. Some clones in this sample may be carry-over from other donors' samples. The specimen sequenced was axillary lymph node tissue.

The CDR3 region is CASGLAVGELFF. In DNA, the CDR3 is TGCGCCAGTGGACTAGCGGTCGGGGAGCTGTTTTTT. The V gene is TRBV10-2, the J gene TRBJ2-2, with 10 nucleotides matching TRBD2. With V trimmed by 9 bases and J by 7 bases, 2 bases remained unmatched. Germline V gives CDR1 WSHSY, CDR2 SAAADI. There are 12 residues in the CDR3.